This T cell receptor (beta chain) originates from a study of shared clonotypes between healthy human individuals. V lost 0 bases and J 4 bases, leaving 16 bases between the germline ends. The CDR3 runs to 17 residues. Germline V gene sequence: CDR1 SGHRS, CDR2 YFSETQ. The repertoire was sequenced with immunoSEQ multiplex PCR; TCRdb's copy has only in-frame clones and lacks some. The data hold about 1.5 million clones, with approximately 97% observed a single time. The chain recombines TRBV5-1 with TRBJ2-2; D is perhaps TRBD2 (6 bases). Sequenced material: naive CD4+ T cells sorted from blood. Sample subset: CD45RA+ positively selected. This receptor was obtained from a man aged 25 to 40 in good health. The CDR3 coding sequence is TGCGCCAGCAGCTTGGAGGCTAGCGTACCAGCCACCGGGGAGCTGTTTTTT. The encoded protein is CASSLEASVPATGELFF. Full variable domain (rest looked up from reference TRBV5-1 and TRBJ2-2): KAGVTQTPRYLIKTRGQQVTLSCSPISGHRSVSWYQQTPGQGLQFLFEYFSETQRNKGNFPGRFSGRQFSNSRSEMNVSTLELGDSALYLCASSLEASVPATGELFFGEGSRLTVL.